The clone carrying this TCR beta chain occurred once. The data were taken from a study of blood T cell repertoires in COVID-19. Study details: There were acute and convalescent COVID-19 samples, and they came from the United States, Italy and Spain.

Original processing notes: Estimation of nucleated cell counts was performed using reference gene primer amplification. The method was immunoSEQ multiplex PCR; TCRdb's version includes in-frame clones alone and lacks a portion of them. D and trimming were read from the DNA, whereas the V and J calls and clone size are those reported in that table. The repertoire holds around 200,000 clones, with 75% to 90% as singletons. This clonotype originated in a man aged 40-49 years with acute or convalescent COVID-19. The sample taken for sequencing was peripheral blood.

The CDR3, as DNA: TGTGCCAGCAGCCGGTCAGGGGGCGCCTACGAGCAGTACTTC. Protein: CASSRSGGAYEQYF. This rearrangement joins TRBV7-3 to TRBJ2-7; 8 positions agree with TRBD1. V lost 5 bases, J lost 2 bases, and 5 bases stayed unmatched. The CDR3 length is 14 residues. Germline V gene lookup returns CDR1 SGHTA and CDR2 FQGTGA.